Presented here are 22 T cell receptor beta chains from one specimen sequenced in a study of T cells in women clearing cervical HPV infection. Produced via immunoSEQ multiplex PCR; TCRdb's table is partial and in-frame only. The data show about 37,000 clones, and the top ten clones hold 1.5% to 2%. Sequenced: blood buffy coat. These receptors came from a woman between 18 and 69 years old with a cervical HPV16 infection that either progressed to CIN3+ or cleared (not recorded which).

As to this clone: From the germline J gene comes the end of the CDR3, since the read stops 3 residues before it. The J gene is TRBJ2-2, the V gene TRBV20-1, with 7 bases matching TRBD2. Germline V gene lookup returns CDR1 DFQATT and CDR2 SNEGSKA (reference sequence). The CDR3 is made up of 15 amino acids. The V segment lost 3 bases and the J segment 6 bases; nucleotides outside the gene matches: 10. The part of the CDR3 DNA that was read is TGCAGTGCTAGGCGACTAGCCGGGGCCGCCGGGGAG. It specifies CSARRLAGAAGE. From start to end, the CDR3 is CSARRLAGAAGELFF.

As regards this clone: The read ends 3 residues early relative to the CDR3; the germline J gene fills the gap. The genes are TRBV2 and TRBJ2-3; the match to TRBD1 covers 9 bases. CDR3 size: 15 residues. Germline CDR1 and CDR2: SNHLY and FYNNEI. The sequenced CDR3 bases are TGTGCCAGCAGAGGGACAGGGCCTAACAATCAGCCG. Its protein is CASRGTGPNNQP. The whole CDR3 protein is CASRGTGPNNQPQYF.

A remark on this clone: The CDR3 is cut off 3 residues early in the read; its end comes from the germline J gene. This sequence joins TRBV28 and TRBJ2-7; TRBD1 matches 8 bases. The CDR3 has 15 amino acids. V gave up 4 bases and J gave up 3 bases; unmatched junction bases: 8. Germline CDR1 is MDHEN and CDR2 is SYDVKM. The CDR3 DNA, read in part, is TGTGCCAGCAGTTCTATGGACAGGGTGGGCTACGAG. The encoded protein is CASSSMDRVGYE. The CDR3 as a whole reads CASSSMDRVGYEQYF. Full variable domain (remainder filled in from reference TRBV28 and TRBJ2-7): DVKVTQSSRYLVKRTGEKVFLECVQDMDHENMFWYRQDPGLGLRLIYFSYDVKMKEKGDIPEGYSVSREKKERFSLILESASTNQTSMYLCASSSMDRVGYEQYFGPGTRLTVT.

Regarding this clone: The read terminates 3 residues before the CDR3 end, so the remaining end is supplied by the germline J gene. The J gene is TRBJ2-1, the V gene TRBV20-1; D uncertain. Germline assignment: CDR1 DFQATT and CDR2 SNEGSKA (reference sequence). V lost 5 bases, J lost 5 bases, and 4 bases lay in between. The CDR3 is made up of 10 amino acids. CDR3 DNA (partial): TGCAGTGCTGTTAACAATGAG. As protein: CSAVNNE. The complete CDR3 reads CSAVNNEQFF.

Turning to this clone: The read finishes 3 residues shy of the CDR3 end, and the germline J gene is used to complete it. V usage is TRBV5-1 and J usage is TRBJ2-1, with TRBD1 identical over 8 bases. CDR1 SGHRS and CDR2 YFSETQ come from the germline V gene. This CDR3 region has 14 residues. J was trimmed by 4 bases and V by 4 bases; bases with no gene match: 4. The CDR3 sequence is CASSTGQEYNEQFF. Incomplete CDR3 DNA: TGCGCCAGCAGCACGGGACAGGAATACAATGAG. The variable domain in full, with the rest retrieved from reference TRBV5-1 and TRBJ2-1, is KAGVTQTPRYLIKTRGQQVTLSCSPISGHRSVSWYQQTPGQGLQFLFEYFSETQRNKGNFPGRFSGRQFSNSRSEMNVSTLELGDSALYLCASSTGQEYNEQFFGPGTRLTVL.

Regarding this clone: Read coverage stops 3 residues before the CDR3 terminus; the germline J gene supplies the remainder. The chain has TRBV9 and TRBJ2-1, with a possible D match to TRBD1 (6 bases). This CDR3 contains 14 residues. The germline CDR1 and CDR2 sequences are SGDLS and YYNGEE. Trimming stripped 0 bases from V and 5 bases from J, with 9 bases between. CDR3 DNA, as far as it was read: TGTGCCAGCAGCGTAGGGGACACCAACAATGAG. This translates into CASSVGDTNNE. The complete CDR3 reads CASSVGDTNNEQFF.

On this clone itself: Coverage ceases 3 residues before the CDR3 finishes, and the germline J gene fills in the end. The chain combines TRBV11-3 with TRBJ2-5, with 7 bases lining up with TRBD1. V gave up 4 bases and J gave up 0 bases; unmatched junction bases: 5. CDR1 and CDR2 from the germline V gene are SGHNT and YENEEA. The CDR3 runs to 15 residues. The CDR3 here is CASSSTGAYQETQYF. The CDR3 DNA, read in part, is TGTGCCAGCAGCTCTACAGGGGCGTACCAAGAGACC.

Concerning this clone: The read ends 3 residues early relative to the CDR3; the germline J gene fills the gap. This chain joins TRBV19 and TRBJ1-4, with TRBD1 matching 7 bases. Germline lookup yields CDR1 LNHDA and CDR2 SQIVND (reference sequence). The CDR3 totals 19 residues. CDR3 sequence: CASSISSGTASSGANVLFF. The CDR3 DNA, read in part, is TGTGCCAGTAGTATCTCTTCCGGGACAGCGAGCTCTGGGGCCAACGTA.

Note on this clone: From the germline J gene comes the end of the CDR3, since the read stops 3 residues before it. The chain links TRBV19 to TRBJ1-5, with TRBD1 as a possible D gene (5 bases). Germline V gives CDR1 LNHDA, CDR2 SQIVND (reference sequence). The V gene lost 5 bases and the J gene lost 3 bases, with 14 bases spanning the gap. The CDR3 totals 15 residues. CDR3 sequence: CASSPPGGNNQPQHF. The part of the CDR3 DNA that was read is TGTGCCAGTAGTCCGCCGGGGGGTAACAATCAGCCC.

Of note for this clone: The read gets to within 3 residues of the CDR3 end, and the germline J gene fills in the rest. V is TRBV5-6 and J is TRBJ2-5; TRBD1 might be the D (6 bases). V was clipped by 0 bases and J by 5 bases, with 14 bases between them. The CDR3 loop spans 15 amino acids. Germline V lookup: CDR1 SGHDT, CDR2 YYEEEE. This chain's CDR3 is CASSLVGALIETQYF. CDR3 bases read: TGTGCCAGCAGCTTGGTGGGGGCGCTTATTGAGACC.

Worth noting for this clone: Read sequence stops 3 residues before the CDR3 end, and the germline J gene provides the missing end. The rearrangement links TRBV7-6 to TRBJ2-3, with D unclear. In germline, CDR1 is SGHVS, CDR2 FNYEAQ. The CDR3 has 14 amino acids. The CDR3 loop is CASSLVHDNQPQYF. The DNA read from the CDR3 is TGTGCCAGCAGCTTAGTTCATGACAATCAGCCG.

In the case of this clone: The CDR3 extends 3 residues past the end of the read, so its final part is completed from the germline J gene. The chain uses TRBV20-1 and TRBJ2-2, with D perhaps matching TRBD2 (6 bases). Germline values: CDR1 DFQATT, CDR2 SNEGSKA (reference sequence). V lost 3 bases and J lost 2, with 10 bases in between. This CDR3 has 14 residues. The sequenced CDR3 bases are TGCAGTGCTAGCGGGGGAGCCAACACCGGGGAG. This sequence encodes CSASGGANTGE. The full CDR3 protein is CSASGGANTGELFF.

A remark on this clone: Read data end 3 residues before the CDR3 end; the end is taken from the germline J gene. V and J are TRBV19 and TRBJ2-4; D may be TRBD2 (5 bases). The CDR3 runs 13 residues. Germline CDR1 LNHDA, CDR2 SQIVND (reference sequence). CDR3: CASSMSADYGQYF. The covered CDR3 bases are TGTGCCAGTAGTATGTCAGCGGATTATGGT.

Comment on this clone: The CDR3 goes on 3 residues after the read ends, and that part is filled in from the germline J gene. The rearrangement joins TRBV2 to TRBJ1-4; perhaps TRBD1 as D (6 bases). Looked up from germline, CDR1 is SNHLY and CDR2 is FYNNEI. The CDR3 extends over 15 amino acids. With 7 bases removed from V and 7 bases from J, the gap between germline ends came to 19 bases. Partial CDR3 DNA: TGTGCCAGCAACTACGACAGGCCTTCTGGTGAAAAA. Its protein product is CASNYDRPSGEK. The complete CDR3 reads CASNYDRPSGEKLFF. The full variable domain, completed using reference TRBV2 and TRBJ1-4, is EPEVTQTPSHQVTQMGQEVILRCVPISNHLYFYWYRQILGQKVEFLVSFYNNEISEKSEIFDDQFSVERPDGSNFTLKIRSTKLEDSAMYFCASNYDRPSGEKLFFGSGTQLSVL.

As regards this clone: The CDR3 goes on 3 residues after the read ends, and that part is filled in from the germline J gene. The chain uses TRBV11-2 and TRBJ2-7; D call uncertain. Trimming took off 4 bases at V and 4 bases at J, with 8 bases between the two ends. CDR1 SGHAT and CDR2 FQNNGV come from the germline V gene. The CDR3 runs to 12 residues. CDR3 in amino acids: CASSSQNYEQYF. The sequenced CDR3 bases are TGTGCCAGCAGCTCCCAAAATTACGAG.

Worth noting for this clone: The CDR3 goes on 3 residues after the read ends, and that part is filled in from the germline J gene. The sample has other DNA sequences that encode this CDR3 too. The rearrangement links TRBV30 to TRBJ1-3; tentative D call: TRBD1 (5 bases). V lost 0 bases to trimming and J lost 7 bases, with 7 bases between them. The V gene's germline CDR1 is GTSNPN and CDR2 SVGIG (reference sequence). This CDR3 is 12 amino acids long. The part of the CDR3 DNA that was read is TGTGCCTGGAGTGTAGAGGGGAACACC. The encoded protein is CAWSVEGNT. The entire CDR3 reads CAWSVEGNTIYF.

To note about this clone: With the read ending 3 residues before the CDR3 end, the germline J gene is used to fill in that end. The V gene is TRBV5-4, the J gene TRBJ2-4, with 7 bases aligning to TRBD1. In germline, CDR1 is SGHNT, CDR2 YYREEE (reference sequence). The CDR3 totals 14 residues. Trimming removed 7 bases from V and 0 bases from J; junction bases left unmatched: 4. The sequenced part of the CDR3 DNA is TGTGCCAGCCGGGACAGCTTAGCCAAAAACATT. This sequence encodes CASRDSLAKNI. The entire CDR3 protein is CASRDSLAKNIQYF.

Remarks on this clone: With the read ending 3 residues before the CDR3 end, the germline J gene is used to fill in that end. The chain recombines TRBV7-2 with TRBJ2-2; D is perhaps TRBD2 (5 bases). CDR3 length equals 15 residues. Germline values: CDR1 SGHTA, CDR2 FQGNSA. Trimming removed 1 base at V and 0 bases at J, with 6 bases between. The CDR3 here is CASSLVLANTGELFF. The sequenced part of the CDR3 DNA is TGTGCCAGCAGCTTAGTACTAGCGAACACCGGGGAG.

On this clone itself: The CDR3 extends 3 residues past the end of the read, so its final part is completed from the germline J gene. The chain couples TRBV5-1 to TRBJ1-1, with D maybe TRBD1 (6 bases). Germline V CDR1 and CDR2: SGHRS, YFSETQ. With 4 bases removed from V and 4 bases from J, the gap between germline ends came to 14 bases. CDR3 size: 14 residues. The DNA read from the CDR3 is TGCGCCAGCAGCATGGGTGGGGGCCGCACTGAA. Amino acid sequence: CASSMGGGRTE. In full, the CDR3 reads CASSMGGGRTEAFF.

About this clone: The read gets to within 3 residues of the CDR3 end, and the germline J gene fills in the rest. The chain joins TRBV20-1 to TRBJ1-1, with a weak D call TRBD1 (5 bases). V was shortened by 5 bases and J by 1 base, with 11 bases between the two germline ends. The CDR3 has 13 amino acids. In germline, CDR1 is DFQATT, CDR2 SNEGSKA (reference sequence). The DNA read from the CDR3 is TGCAGTGCTCCGGGGGGAGAGAACACTGAA. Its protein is CSAPGGENTE. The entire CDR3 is CSAPGGENTEAFF.

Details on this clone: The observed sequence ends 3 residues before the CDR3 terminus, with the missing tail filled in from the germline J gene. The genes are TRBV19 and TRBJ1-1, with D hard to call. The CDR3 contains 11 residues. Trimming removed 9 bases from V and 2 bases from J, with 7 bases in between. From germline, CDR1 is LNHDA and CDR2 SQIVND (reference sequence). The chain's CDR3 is CASRENTEAFF. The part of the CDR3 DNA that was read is TGTGCCAGCAGAGAAAACACTGAA.

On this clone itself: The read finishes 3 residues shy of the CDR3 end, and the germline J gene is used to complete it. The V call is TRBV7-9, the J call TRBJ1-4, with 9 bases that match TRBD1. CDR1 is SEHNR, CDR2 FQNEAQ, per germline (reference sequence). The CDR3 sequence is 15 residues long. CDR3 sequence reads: CASSPTGGRDSPLFF. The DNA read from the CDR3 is TGTGCCAGCAGCCCGACAGGGGGTCGGGATTCACCA.